Shown below are 28 T cell receptor beta chains from a single sample sequenced in a study of cytomegalovirus exposure and HLA in healthy donors. Both 60 Vbeta primers and 13 Jbeta primers went into the PCR. TCRdb's table, derived via immunoSEQ multiplex PCR, lists solely in-frame clones and lacks some. The sample carries about 190,000 clones, about 90% recorded once. The sequenced sample consisted of PBMCs. These TCRs come from a man younger than 45 in good health and CMV-seronegative.

The chain uses TRBV11-2 and TRBJ1-3; D is perhaps TRBD1 (5 bases). V dropped 5 bases and J dropped 0 bases, with 14 bases sitting between them. This CDR3 spans 16 amino acids. Looked up from germline, CDR1 is SGHAT and CDR2 is FQNNGV. The chain's CDR3 is CASSLEGAFSGNTIYF. The CDR3 bases are TGTGCCAGCAGCCTTGAAGGGGCCTTCTCTGGAAACACCATATATTTT.

V and J are TRBV6-5 and TRBJ2-7; 8 nucleotides align to TRBD1. This CDR3 spans 14 amino acids. J gave up 2 bases and V 8 bases, and 8 bases lay outside the gene matches. Germline V gene sequence: CDR1 MNHEY, CDR2 SVGAGI. The CDR3: CASLRRDRPYEQYF. In nucleotides, the CDR3 is TGTGCCAGCCTAAGGCGGGACAGGCCCTACGAGCAGTACTTC.

This clone was found once. The rearrangement links TRBV5-1 to TRBJ2-1; tentatively, D is TRBD1 (7 bases). Trimming stripped 5 bases from V and 0 bases from J, with 39 bases between. This CDR3 is 24 amino acids long. Looked up from germline, CDR1 is SGHRS and CDR2 is YFSETQ. CDR3 in amino acids: CASSLGYRGPAGPDWLSSYNEQFF. CDR3 DNA: TGCGCCAGCAGTCTGGGTTACAGGGGCCCGGCGGGGCCTGACTGGTTGAGCTCCTACAATGAGCAGTTCTTC.

The V and J genes are TRBV28 and TRBJ2-7, with D maybe TRBD2 (5 bases). V was trimmed by 10 bases and J by 0 bases, leaving 10 bases between them. This CDR3 has 12 residues. CDR1 and CDR2 from the germline V gene are MDHEN and SYDVKM. The CDR3, as DNA: TGTGCCACGGACTCGAGCTCCTACGAGCAGTACTTC. This codes for CATDSSSYEQYF.

This chain links TRBV6-5 with TRBJ1-2, with a weak D call TRBD1 (5 bases). Germline CDR1 reads MNHEY; CDR2 reads SVGAGI. The CDR3 loop spans 14 amino acids. The V end lost 5 bases, the J end lost 8 bases, and 18 bases lay between the germline ends. CDR3 in DNA: TGTGCCAGCAGTCGCAGCCTCAGGGTGGGCGGCTACACCTTC. This sequence encodes CASSRSLRVGGYTF.

Only one count was recorded for this clone. The chain employs TRBV13 and TRBJ2-3; 8 bases agree with TRBD2. This CDR3 region has 16 residues. The germline gives CDR1 PRHDT, CDR2 FYEKMQ (reference sequence). The V gene end was trimmed by 2 bases and the J gene end by 2 bases; junction bases not matched to a gene: 6. CDR3 sequence reads: CASSLREGPHTDTQYF. DNA for the CDR3: TGTGCCAGCAGCTTACGGGAGGGACCCCACACAGATACGCAGTATTTT. Together with reference TRBV13 and TRBJ2-3, the CDR3 gives the full variable domain: AAGVIQSPRHLIKEKRETATLKCYPIPRHDTVYWYQQGPGQDPQFLISFYEKMQSDKGSIPDRFSAQQFSDYHSELNMSSLELGDSALYFCASSLREGPHTDTQYFGPGTRLTVL.

The rearrangement uses TRBV6-5 and TRBJ1-6; weak D call: TRBD1 (5 bases). Trimming left V 5 bases short and J 5 bases short, with 7 bases between. Germline V gene sequence: CDR1 MNHEY, CDR2 SVGAGI. This CDR3 has 13 residues. The CDR3 sequence is CASSRQNNSPLHF. DNA of the CDR3: TGTGCCAGCAGTAGACAGAATAATTCACCCCTCCACTTT.

The chain couples TRBV7-8 to TRBJ2-1; TRBD2 aligns across 8 bases. The V gene's germline CDR1 is SGHVS and CDR2 FQNEAQ. V lost 5 bases, J lost 10 bases, and 19 bases stayed unmatched. The CDR3 is made up of 17 amino acids. The CDR3 is CASSGLGPSGFSLEQFF. The DNA of the CDR3 is TGTGCCAGCAGCGGCCTCGGGCCTAGCGGGTTCTCCTTAGAGCAGTTCTTC.

The CDR3 reads CASRQGTNEQFF. CDR3 coding DNA: TGTGCCAGCAGACAGGGGACAAATGAGCAGTTCTTC. This sequence joins TRBV28 and TRBJ2-1; TRBD1 aligns across 7 bases. There are 12 residues in the CDR3. Germline loops: CDR1 MDHEN, CDR2 SYDVKM. With 6 bases clipped from V and 7 bases from J, the junction kept 3 bases outside the gene matches.

The rearrangement joins TRBV6-5 to TRBJ2-7; 11 bases match TRBD2. There are 16 residues in the CDR3. Per the germline V gene, CDR1 is MNHEY and CDR2 is SVGAGI. V lost 0 bases and J lost 2; bases outside the gene matches: 3. The CDR3 sequence is CASSYSGTSGPYEQYF. DNA of the CDR3: TGTGCCAGCAGTTACTCCGGGACTAGCGGCCCCTACGAGCAGTACTTC.

This sequence joins TRBV7-9 and TRBJ2-3; no definite D call. Deletions cut 5 bases from V and 0 bases from J, with 9 bases between. Germline V gives CDR1 SEHNR, CDR2 FQNEAQ (reference sequence). This CDR3 comprises 14 residues. CDR3 region: CASSLPYSTDTQYF. The CDR3 nucleotides are TGTGCCAGCAGCCTACCTTACAGCACAGATACGCAGTATTTT. Drawing the rest from reference TRBV7-9 and TRBJ2-3, the complete variable domain is DTGVSQNPRHKITKRGQNVTFRCDPISEHNRLYWYRQTLGQGPEFLTYFQNEAQLEKSRLLSDRFSAERPKGSFSTLEIQRTEQGDSAMYLCASSLPYSTDTQYFGPGTRLTVL.

The V and J genes are TRBV14 and TRBJ1-1; 7 nucleotides line up with TRBD1. Germline CDR1 and CDR2: SGHDN and FVKESK. The CDR3 sequence is 19 residues long. J lost 1 base, V lost 1 base, and 15 bases had no gene match. In DNA form, the CDR3 reads TGTGCCAGCAGCCAAGGGGGCCAGGGGGTCGGGAAGAGGAACACTGAAGCTTTCTTT. It is translated as CASSQGGQGVGKRNTEAFF.

J is TRBJ2-5 and V is TRBV28; D may be TRBD1 (5 bases). Near its end, the DNA agrees better with TRBJ2-7, so the J call may be wrong. CDR3 length: 15 residues. Germline-derived CDR1 and CDR2 are MDHEN and SYDVKM. The CDR3 is CASSFPKQVSYEQYF. The CDR3 nucleotides read TGTGCCAGCAGTTTCCCCAAACAGGTCTCCTACGAGCAGTACTTC.

DNA of the CDR3: TGTGCCAGTAGTATTACTACAGGAAACACCATATATTTT. It specifies CASSITTGNTIYF. V is TRBV19 and J is TRBJ1-3; the D is unclear. The CDR3 extends over 13 amino acids. The ends were cut back, 3 bases at V and 4 bases at J, with 7 bases in the middle. Germline-derived CDR1 and CDR2 are LNHDA and SQIVND (reference sequence).

The rearrangement links TRBV7-8 to TRBJ1-4; unclear D gene. V lost 1 base and J lost 5, with 8 bases in between. The CDR3 is 14 amino acids. Germline V lookup: CDR1 SGHVS, CDR2 FQNEAQ. The CDR3 protein is CASSLGRENEKLFF. DNA for the CDR3: TGTGCCAGCAGCTTAGGTCGTGAGAATGAAAAACTGTTTTTT.

The J gene is TRBJ2-3, the V gene TRBV6-6, with TRBD2 matching 9 bases. The CDR3 has 16 amino acids. Unmatched junction bases numbered 5, after V lost 2 bases and J lost 2 bases. Germline V gene data show CDR1 as MNHNY and CDR2 as SVGAGI (reference sequence). Here the CDR3 reads CASSYNSGSYTDTQYF. The DNA of the CDR3 is TGTGCCAGCAGTTACAATAGCGGGAGCTACACAGATACGCAGTATTTT.

CDR3 bases: TGTGCCAGCAGTGCCCTGAGCTCTGGAAACACCATATATTTT. It is translated as CASSALSSGNTIYF. The chain carries TRBV6-4 and TRBJ1-3; D gene uncertain. The CDR3 runs 14 residues. The germline V gene encodes CDR1 MRHNA and CDR2 SNTAGT. Trimming took off 4 bases at V and 0 bases at J, with 7 bases between the two ends.

A word on this clone: The junction departs from the called germline gene at one end, perhaps through a read error. The rearrangement uses TRBV7-9 and TRBJ2-5; the D is unclear. CDR1 SEHNR and CDR2 FQNEAQ come from the germline V gene (reference sequence). The CDR3 contains 11 residues. CDR3 region: CSSSLEQKYHF. CDR3 nucleotides: TGTTCCAGCAGCTTAGAACAGAAGTATCACTTC.

CDR3 amino acids: CASRRQGSSYEQYF. In nucleotides, the CDR3 is TGTGCCAGTAGACGACAGGGGAGCTCCTACGAGCAGTACTTC. The chain couples TRBV19 to TRBJ2-7; 8 nucleotides align to TRBD1. The J segment lost 0 bases and the V segment lost 6 bases, leaving 4 bases of the junction unmatched. The germline V gene has CDR1 LNHDA and CDR2 SQIVND (reference sequence). This CDR3 has 14 amino acids.

The chain has TRBV2 and TRBJ1-1, with a tentative D call TRBD1 (6 bases). The V and J ends lost 2 bases and 5 bases respectively, with 18 bases between them. Germline values: CDR1 SNHLY, CDR2 FYNNEI. The CDR3 is made up of 16 amino acids. The CDR3 region is CASSESRRTVGTEAFF. CDR3 nucleotides: TGTGCCAGCAGTGAAAGTAGGAGGACAGTCGGTACTGAAGCTTTCTTT.

The chain is built from TRBV5-4 and TRBJ1-6, with 8 nucleotides matching TRBD1. With V trimmed by 0 bases and J by 9 bases, 8 bases remained unmatched. Germline CDR1 SGHNT, CDR2 YYREEE (reference sequence). This CDR3 contains 16 residues. CDR3 sequence reads: CASSLARQGQGSPLHF. CDR3 DNA sequence: TGTGCCAGCAGCTTGGCCCGACAGGGGCAGGGTTCACCCCTCCACTTT.

The chain recombines TRBV7-8 with TRBJ2-6; weak D call: TRBD1 (5 bases). CDR1 SGHVS and CDR2 FQNEAQ come from the germline V gene. The ends were cut back, 2 bases at V and 4 bases at J, with 12 bases in the middle. This CDR3 has 16 residues. This CDR3 is CASSLRGTTGANVLTF. CDR3 nucleotide sequence: TGTGCCAGCAGCTTAAGGGGCACCACCGGGGCCAACGTCCTGACTTTC.

This clone was counted only a few times. The gene calls are TRBV11-2 and TRBJ2-3; D is unresolved. The V gene's germline CDR1 is SGHAT and CDR2 FQNNGV. Trimming cost V 5 bases and J 5 bases, with 14 bases left between them. There are 14 residues in the CDR3. The CDR3 nucleotides are TGTGCCAGCAGCCGAACGGCCACGGGAGATACGCAGTATTTT. Translation: CASSRTATGDTQYF.

V and J are TRBV5-4 and TRBJ2-5; 7 nucleotides agree with TRBD1. This CDR3 spans 15 amino acids. V lost 5 bases to trimming and J lost 7 bases; unmatched junction nucleotides: 14. Per germline, CDR1 SGHNT and CDR2 YYREEE (reference sequence). The CDR3: CASRNGQAARLTQYF. DNA for the CDR3: TGTGCCAGCAGAAACGGACAGGCAGCCCGGCTGACCCAGTACTTC.

The J gene is TRBJ2-3, the V gene TRBV7-2; 14 bases fit TRBD2. The CDR3 is 16 amino acids. Looked up from germline, CDR1 is SGHTA and CDR2 is FQGNSA. V was clipped by 1 base and J by 3 bases; unmatched bases: 0. This CDR3 reads CASSLGLAGGTDTQYF. As DNA, the CDR3 is TGTGCCAGCAGCTTAGGACTAGCGGGGGGGACAGATACGCAGTATTTT.

This chain links TRBV29-1 with TRBJ1-2; unclear D gene. There are 12 residues in the CDR3. Germline lookup yields CDR1 SQVTM and CDR2 ANQGSEA. V dropped 4 bases and J dropped 0 bases, with 6 bases sitting between them. CDR3 loop: CSVARTNYGYTF. The CDR3 DNA reads as TGCAGCGTTGCCAGGACTAACTATGGCTACACCTTC.

This sequence joins TRBV6-5 and TRBJ2-7; possible D gene TRBD2, 5 bases. The CDR3 loop spans 15 amino acids. V lost 0 bases to trimming and J lost 3 bases, with 12 bases between them. Per the germline V gene, CDR1 is MNHEY and CDR2 is SVGAGI. CDR3 amino acids: CASSYSGNSRYEQYF. The DNA for the CDR3 is TGTGCCAGCAGTTACTCCGGGAATTCGCGCTACGAGCAGTACTTC.

This chain uses TRBV7-9 with TRBJ2-2; D unresolved. The CDR3 runs to 14 residues. The germline V and J ends were trimmed by 6 bases and 6 bases, with 14 bases remaining between them. Germline V gene sequence: CDR1 SEHNR, CDR2 FQNEAQ (reference sequence). CDR3 amino acids: CASSPPLFAGELFF. The DNA of the CDR3 is TGTGCCAGCAGTCCGCCCCTATTTGCCGGGGAGCTGTTTTTT.